The 22 T cell receptor beta chains in this list originate from one sample, sequenced in a study of blood T cell repertoires in COVID-19. The data were produced by immunoSEQ multiplex PCR, yet TCRdb's version contains in-frame clones alone and is incomplete. Here the sample spans 150,000 to 200,000 clones, 80% to 85% being singletons. The sequenced sample was peripheral blood. Every receptor here comes from a human donor with acute or convalescent COVID-19. The donor label of this sample is uncertain.

A remark on this clone: Other DNA sequences in the sample encode the same CDR3. The CDR3 region is CASSPGTGDTGELFF. The CDR3 DNA reads as TGTGCCAGCAGTCCAGGGACAGGAGACACCGGGGAGCTGTTTTTT. The chain carries TRBV28 and TRBJ2-2, with TRBD1 matching 8 bases. V shed 5 bases, J shed 3 bases, and the junction held 5 bases outside the gene matches. There are 15 residues in the CDR3. CDR1 and CDR2 from the germline V gene are MDHEN and SYDVKM.

This chain joins TRBV9 and TRBJ2-7; tentatively, D is TRBD2 (7 bases). The CDR3 covers 15 residues. Trimming left V 0 bases short and J 4 bases short, with 14 bases between. Germline assignment: CDR1 SGDLS and CDR2 YYNGEE. The CDR3 reads CASSVDAGAQYEQYF. The CDR3 bases are TGTGCCAGCAGCGTAGATGCGGGGGCTCAGTACGAGCAGTACTTC.

This clone has just a few counts. This chain uses TRBV15 with TRBJ2-7; D gene uncertain. The CDR3 covers 13 residues. Germline CDR1 reads LNHNV; CDR2 reads YYDKDF (reference sequence). V was cut by 0 bases and J by 2 bases, with 5 bases left in between. The CDR3: CATSREGPYEQYF. The CDR3 region has the DNA TGTGCCACCAGCAGAGAGGGCCCCTACGAGCAGTACTTC.

This clone was picked up a small number of times. The V call is TRBV14, the J call TRBJ2-1, with 13 positions matching TRBD2. Germline V gives CDR1 SGHDN, CDR2 FVKESK. V lost 1 base and J lost 6; bases outside the gene matches: 6. CDR3 length equals 17 residues. This CDR3 reads CASSQVGGLAGPNEQFF. As DNA, the CDR3 is TGTGCCAGCAGCCAAGTTGGGGGACTAGCGGGACCCAATGAGCAGTTCTTC.

The V gene is TRBV6-1, the J gene TRBJ1-1; TRBD1 matches at 9 bases. V lost 0 bases, J lost 5 bases, and 7 bases stayed unmatched. The CDR3 is 16 amino acids. Per germline, CDR1 MNHNS and CDR2 SASEGT. CDR3 in DNA: TGTGCCAGCAGTGAAGCTCTGGACAGGGGAGGGACTGAAGCTTTCTTT. Its protein product is CASSEALDRGGTEAFF.

The chain is built from TRBV10-3 and TRBJ2-5; 11 bases align to TRBD1. This CDR3 has 14 amino acids. The germline V gene encodes CDR1 ENHRY and CDR2 SYGVKD. Trimming cost V 6 bases and J 7 bases; bases outside gene matches: 7. This CDR3 reads CAISPGQGEGTQYF. The CDR3 nucleotides are TGTGCCATCAGCCCGGGACAGGGGGAAGGGACCCAGTACTTC.

The gene calls are TRBV15 and TRBJ1-2; TRBD1 matches 10 bases. The V gene end was trimmed by 0 bases and the J gene end by 5 bases; junction bases not matched to a gene: 3. The CDR3 has 15 amino acids. Germline V gene data show CDR1 as LNHNV and CDR2 as YYDKDF (reference sequence). The CDR3: CATSRETGGAYGYTF. The CDR3, as DNA: TGTGCCACCAGCAGAGAGACAGGGGGCGCATATGGCTACACCTTC.

The chain couples TRBV11-2 to TRBJ1-6, with D uncertain. This CDR3 has 14 residues. The germline V gene has CDR1 SGHAT and CDR2 FQNNGV. Trimming pared 2 bases from V and 11 bases from J, leaving 13 bases between. CDR3 DNA sequence: TGTGCCAGCAGCTTAAAGCGGGATAGACCACCCCTCCACTTT. Its translation: CASSLKRDRPPLHF.

J is TRBJ1-5 and V is TRBV6-5, with a possible D match to TRBD1 (6 bases). The V end was cut by 6 bases, the J end by 6 bases, with 15 bases between. CDR1 is MNHEY, CDR2 SVGAGI, per germline. The CDR3 contains 14 residues. As DNA, the CDR3 is TGTGCCAGCAGACAAGGGGGGGAGGCTCAGCCCCAGCATTTT. Protein sequence: CASRQGGEAQPQHF.

This clone appeared a single time. This sequence joins TRBV7-9 and TRBJ2-6; D is unresolved. The germline V gene has CDR1 SEHNR and CDR2 FQNEAQ (reference sequence). Trimming left V 4 bases short and J 4 bases short, with 5 bases between. The CDR3 is 13 residues long. The DNA of the CDR3 is TGTGCCAGCAGCTCCGCGGGGGCCAACGTCCTGACTTTC. Translated: CASSSAGANVLTF.

This clone was observed a few times. This rearrangement joins TRBV10-3 to TRBJ1-3, with D possibly matching TRBD1 (5 bases). This CDR3 is 16 amino acids long. V gave up 3 bases and J gave up 0 bases, with 12 bases separating them. Germline CDR1 ENHRY, CDR2 SYGVKD. CDR3 region: CAISDPGLSSGNTIYF. CDR3 DNA: TGTGCCATCAGTGACCCGGGACTCAGCTCTGGAAACACCATATATTTT.

This chain joins TRBV27 and TRBJ1-2; D not certain. The ends were cut back, 6 bases at V and 0 bases at J, with 8 bases in the middle. The germline V gene has CDR1 MNHEY and CDR2 SMNVEV (reference sequence). The CDR3 spans 13 residues. The CDR3 sequence is CASRARANYGYTF. The CDR3, as DNA: TGTGCCAGCAGGGCTCGGGCTAACTATGGCTACACCTTC.

The chain couples TRBV21-1 to TRBJ1-2. TRBV21-1 is a pseudogene locus. There are 13 residues in the CDR3. CDR3 nucleotide sequence: TGTGCCAGGGCCCGGGACTGGAACTATGGCTACACCTTC. Translated: CARARDWNYGYTF.

This chain uses TRBV5-1 with TRBJ1-2, with TRBD1 as a possible D gene (6 bases). V shed 4 bases and J shed 6 bases, with 22 bases lying between them. CDR1 and CDR2 from the germline V gene are SGHRS and YFSETQ. The CDR3 covers 16 residues. CDR3 DNA sequence: TGCGCCAGCAGCGTTGACAGGAGCCTTCCAAAAGATGGCTACACCTTC. This translates into CASSVDRSLPKDGYTF.

This rearrangement joins TRBV7-3 to TRBJ2-7; TRBD1 matches at 10 bases. There are 14 residues in the CDR3. Per the germline V gene, CDR1 is SGHTA and CDR2 is FQGTGA. J lost 4 bases, V lost 5 bases, and 5 bases had no gene match. CDR3 coding DNA: TGTGCCAGCAGCGGGGGGGGACAGGGGTACGAGCAGTACTTC. It encodes CASSGGGQGYEQYF.

This clone was counted between two and nine times. CDR3 DNA sequence: TGTGCCAGCTCACCACAGGGACAGGGAGACGAGCAGTACTTC. Its protein product is CASSPQGQGDEQYF. V is TRBV18 and J is TRBJ2-7; TRBD1 matches 9 bases. The CDR3 has 14 residues. CDR1 is KGHSH and CDR2 is LQKENI in the germline V gene. The V gene end was trimmed by 1 base and the J gene end by 5 bases; junction bases not matched to a gene: 3.

The rearrangement links TRBV30 to TRBJ1-1; 10 nucleotides match TRBD1. Germline V gives CDR1 GTSNPN, CDR2 SVGIG (reference sequence). V lost 1 base and J lost 7; bases outside the gene matches: 9. The CDR3 has 15 residues. Here the CDR3 DNA reads TGTGCCTGGAGTGCACCGGACAGGGGGGTTGGTGAAGCTTTCTTT. It yields the protein CAWSAPDRGVGEAFF. Variable domain in full (rest from reference TRBV30 and TRBJ1-1): SQTIHQWPATLVQPVGSPLSLECTVEGTSNPNLYWYRQAAGRGLQLLFYSVGIGQISSEVPQNLSASRPQDRQFILSSKKLLLSDSGFYLCAWSAPDRGVGEAFFGQGTRLTVV.

The table lists this clone with a count of one. The genes are TRBV7-3 and TRBJ1-2, with 7 bases identical to TRBD1. This CDR3 contains 17 residues. V shed 5 bases and J 4 bases; nucleotides not matched to a gene: 16. CDR1 is SGHTA, CDR2 FQGTGA, per germline. This chain's CDR3 is CASSPNPLGTEPYGYTF. Written as DNA, the CDR3 is TGTGCCAGCAGCCCCAACCCCTTAGGGACAGAACCCTATGGCTACACCTTC.

This clone was seen only a few times. The gene calls are TRBV5-6 and TRBJ2-3; D possibly corresponds to TRBD2 (6 bases). There are 15 residues in the CDR3. Germline lookup yields CDR1 SGHDT and CDR2 YYEEEE. Trimming pared 3 bases from V and 2 bases from J, leaving 13 bases between. As DNA, the CDR3 is TGTGCCAGCAGCTGGTCCGGGACTCTCACAGATACGCAGTATTTT. This encodes CASSWSGTLTDTQYF.

The chain links TRBV19 to TRBJ2-1; TRBD2 aligns across 7 bases. The CDR3 spans 17 residues. The germline V gene encodes CDR1 LNHDA and CDR2 SQIVND (reference sequence). V gave up 0 bases and J gave up 0 bases; unmatched junction bases: 5. The CDR3 sequence is CASSIDGGVSSYNEQFF. The DNA for the CDR3 is TGTGCCAGTAGTATAGATGGGGGGGTTAGCTCCTACAATGAGCAGTTCTTC.

The chain is built from TRBV2 and TRBJ2-1; the match to TRBD2 covers 13 bases. The ends lost 6 bases at V and 9 bases at J; junction bases unmatched: 8. The CDR3 sequence is 15 residues long. Per the germline V gene, CDR1 is SNHLY and CDR2 is FYNNEI. For the CDR3, the DNA is TGTGCCAGCAGATTGACTAGCGGGGGGCCGAGTGAGCAGTTCTTC. It codes for CASRLTSGGPSEQFF.

V is TRBV4-1 and J is TRBJ2-7; TRBD1 aligns across 7 bases. J lost 2 bases, V lost 0 bases, and 7 bases had no gene match. CDR1 and CDR2 from the germline V gene are MGHRA and YSYEKL. This CDR3 has 16 residues. The CDR3 DNA reads TGCGCCAGCAGCCAAGACGGGACAGCACCAGCCTACGAGCAGTACTTC. Translating it yields CASSQDGTAPAYEQYF.